A selection of T cell receptor beta chains follows, all from one sample in a study of OX40 agonist ivuxolimab in advanced cancers. The table came from immunoSEQ multiplex PCR; TCRdb's copy has only in-frame clones and leaves some out. This table has around 64,000 clones, 91% appearing once. Sample: CD4+ or CD8+ T cells sorted from blood, taken in a trial of the OX40 agonist ivuxolimab. These receptors all stem from an adult with an advanced solid tumor such as melanoma, head and neck, liver or kidney cancer. CDR3s include the opening cysteine and the closing phenylalanine or tryptophan. The order of the fields is V gene, D gene, clone size, J gene, CDR3 DNA, CDR3 protein. A D gene is named only where the DNA matches it firmly. Size tells how often a clone was seen (once, few, many) or the class of an expanded clone, and some rows leave it out.

V: TRBV13
D: .
size: .
J: TRBJ1-3
DNA: TGTGCCAGCACCGCTGGAAACACCATATATTTT
CDR3: CASTAGNTIYF

V: TRBV4-3
D: .
size: .
J: TRBJ2-6
DNA: TGCGCCAGCAGCCCCTGGACTGGGGCCAACGTCCTGACTTTC
CDR3: CASSPWTGANVLTF

V: TRBV19
D: .
size: .
J: TRBJ2-3
DNA: TGTGCCAGTAGTATGACAGGGACTAGCACAGATACGCAGTATTTT
CDR3: CASSMTGTSTDTQYF

V: TRBV4-3
D: .
size: .
J: TRBJ2-2
DNA: TGCGCCAGCAGCTTCCGGGACTCCGGGGAGCTGTTTTTT
CDR3: CASSFRDSGELFF

V: TRBV7-3
D: TRBD2
size: .
J: TRBJ2-1
DNA: TGTGCCAGCAGCGTAACTAGCGGGGGAGGTAATGAGCAGTTCTTC
CDR3: CASSVTSGGGNEQFF

V: TRBV11-2
D: .
size: .
J: TRBJ2-5
DNA: TGTGCCAGCAGCTCCCTCCGGGGGCGCGTGGAGACCCAGTACTTC
CDR3: CASSSLRGRVETQYF

V: TRBV7-2
D: TRBD2
size: .
J: TRBJ2-2
DNA: TGTGCCAGCAGCTCCAGGACTAGCGGGAACACCGGGGAGCTGTTTTTT
CDR3: CASSSRTSGNTGELFF

V: TRBV9
D: .
size: .
J: TRBJ2-7
DNA: TGTGCCAGCAGCGCCCGGGACGGATCCTACTACGAGCAGTACTTC
CDR3: CASSARDGSYYEQYF

V: TRBV7-9
D: TRBD1
size: .
J: TRBJ1-2
DNA: TGTGCCAGCAGCCACGGACAGGGCTATGGCTACACCTTC
CDR3: CASSHGQGYGYTF

V: TRBV18
D: .
size: few
J: TRBJ1-5
DNA: TGTGCCAGCTCACCATACGAAACTGATAGCAATCAGCCCCAGCATTTT
CDR3: CASSPYETDSNQPQHF

V: TRBV5-1
D: TRBD1
size: .
J: TRBJ2-7
DNA: TGCGCCAGCAGCCCAAGACAGGGTACCTACGAGCAGTACTTC
CDR3: CASSPRQGTYEQYF

V: TRBV6-5
D: TRBD2
size: few
J: TRBJ2-7
DNA: TGTGCCAGCAGTGGGGGGACTAGCATGGTTGGTGAGCAGTACTTC
CDR3: CASSGGTSMVGEQYF

V: TRBV12-5
D: TRBD1
size: .
J: TRBJ2-7
DNA: TGTGCTAGTGGTTTGGGGACAGGGGGCCTACTGGACTACGAGCAGTACTTC
CDR3: CASGLGTGGLLDYEQYF

V: TRBV19
D: .
size: .
J: TRBJ2-5
DNA: TGTGCCAGTAGTATAACCGGGACCGCCGAGACCCAGTACTTC
CDR3: CASSITGTAETQYF

V: TRBV13
D: .
size: .
J: TRBJ1-1
DNA: TGTGCCAGCAGCCAGGGACTTGAGAACACTGAAGCTTTCTTT
CDR3: CASSQGLENTEAFF

V: TRBV7-9
D: .
size: .
J: TRBJ2-6
DNA: TGTGCCAGCAGGGGAACAGGGAGGGGCTCTGGGGCCAACGTCCTGACTTTC
CDR3: CASRGTGRGSGANVLTF

V: TRBV10-3
D: .
size: few
J: TRBJ1-2
DNA: TGTGCCATCAGTGGGACTGAAGATTATGGCTACACCTTC
CDR3: CAISGTEDYGYTF

V: TRBV27
D: .
size: .
J: TRBJ1-6
DNA: TGTGCCAGCAGTTTAGAAATGAATTCACCCCTCCACTTT
CDR3: CASSLEMNSPLHF

V: TRBV7-9
D: TRBD2
size: .
J: TRBJ2-3
DNA: TGTGCCACCACCCCCCGGGAGGGTGCCACAGATACGCAGTATTTT
CDR3: CATTPREGATDTQYF

V: TRBV11-2
D: .
size: .
J: TRBJ2-7
DNA: TGTGCCAGCAGCTTAGAGAGTTACGAGCAGTACTTC
CDR3: CASSLESYEQYF

V: TRBV2
D: .
size: .
J: TRBJ1-1
DNA: TGTGCCAGCAGTACCCAAGGGGGGGGAAACGCAGATAAAGCTTTCTTT
CDR3: CASSTQGGGNADKAFF

V: TRBV7-9
D: .
size: .
J: TRBJ1-2
DNA: TGTGCCAGCAGCTTCGGCGGGCCAAACTATGGCTACACCTTC
CDR3: CASSFGGPNYGYTF

V: TRBV27
D: .
size: .
J: TRBJ2-3
DNA: TGTGCCAGCAGTCAGTTTGGCACAGATACGCAGTATTTT
CDR3: CASSQFGTDTQYF

V: TRBV6-5
D: TRBD2
size: .
J: TRBJ2-1
DNA: TGTGCCAGCAGTTACAGCCTAGGGGCGGGGGAGTTCTTC
CDR3: CASSYSLGAGEFF

V: TRBV7-9
D: .
size: few
J: TRBJ1-4
DNA: TGTGCCAGCTTAGGGGTTGAAAAACTGTTTTTT
CDR3: CASLGVEKLFF

V: TRBV28
D: .
size: .
J: TRBJ2-5
DNA: TGTGCCAGCAGTTTCCCCTCCGCGAGCGGGCAAGAGACCCAGTACTTC
CDR3: CASSFPSASGQETQYF

V: TRBV4-3
D: TRBD2
size: .
J: TRBJ2-7
DNA: TGCGCCAGCAGCCAAGAAGGACTAGCGGATTTCTCCTACGAGCAGTACTTC
CDR3: CASSQEGLADFSYEQYF

V: TRBV19
D: .
size: .
J: TRBJ1-1
DNA: TGTGCCAGTAGTATAAGTACGGCCACTGAAGCTTTCTTT
CDR3: CASSISTATEAFF

V: TRBV28
D: .
size: .
J: TRBJ1-2
DNA: TGTGCCAGCAGTCTCCCCGGGGTGGGCTACACCTTC
CDR3: CASSLPGVGYTF

V: TRBV5-1
D: .
size: .
J: TRBJ2-3
DNA: TGCGCCAGCAGCTCTGGACAGGCGGGAACAGATACGCAGTATTTT
CDR3: CASSSGQAGTDTQYF

V: TRBV11-2
D: TRBD2
size: .
J: TRBJ2-1
DNA: TGTGCCAGCAGCTTAGTCTTGACGACTAGCGGGATTAGGAATGAGCAGTTCTTC
CDR3: CASSLVLTTSGIRNEQFF

V: TRBV29-1
D: .
size: .
J: TRBJ2-2
DNA: TGCAGCGCCCAAGGAGAGAGCGGGGAGCTGTTTTTT
CDR3: CSAQGESGELFF

V: TRBV7-9
D: TRBD1
size: .
J: TRBJ2-2
DNA: TGTGCCAGCAGCCCACCGGGACAGGGATGGACCGGGGAGCTGTTTTTT
CDR3: CASSPPGQGWTGELFF

V: TRBV27
D: TRBD1
size: .
J: TRBJ2-7
DNA: TGTGCCAGCAGTTTCATCGGGACAGGGAGAAACGAGCAGTACTTC
CDR3: CASSFIGTGRNEQYF

V: TRBV5-4
D: TRBD2
size: .
J: TRBJ2-7
DNA: TGTGCCAGCAGCTACGGACTAGCGGCCTACGAGCAGTACTTC
CDR3: CASSYGLAAYEQYF

V: TRBV6-4
D: TRBD2
size: .
J: TRBJ2-1
DNA: TGTGCCAGCAGTGAGGCCTCGGGGGAGGGGTACAATGAGCAGTTCTTC
CDR3: CASSEASGEGYNEQFF

V: TRBV11-3
D: .
size: .
J: TRBJ1-3
DNA: TGTGCCAGCAGCAACCCGGGACGGTACTCTGGAAACACCATATATTTT
CDR3: CASSNPGRYSGNTIYF

V: TRBV7-9
D: TRBD1
size: .
J: TRBJ2-7
DNA: TGTGCCAGCAGCACGGGACAGGGCGCCTACTCCTACGAGCAGTACTTC
CDR3: CASSTGQGAYSYEQYF

V: TRBV7-9
D: .
size: .
J: TRBJ2-5
DNA: TGTGCCAGCAGCTTAGTTGGGATTCAAGAGACCCAGTACTTC
CDR3: CASSLVGIQETQYF

V: TRBV5-4
D: TRBD2
size: .
J: TRBJ2-3
DNA: TGTGCCAGCAGCTGGGGACTAGGATTAACAGATACGCAGTATTTT
CDR3: CASSWGLGLTDTQYF

V: TRBV9
D: TRBD1
size: few
J: TRBJ1-1
DNA: TGTGCCAGCAGCGTCGGACAGGACACTGAAGCTTTCTTT
CDR3: CASSVGQDTEAFF

V: TRBV10-1
D: TRBD1
size: .
J: TRBJ2-5
DNA: TGCGCCAGCAGTGAGTCGAGGACAGGGGAAGAGACCCAGTACTTC
CDR3: CASSESRTGEETQYF

V: TRBV6-6
D: TRBD1
size: .
J: TRBJ2-1
DNA: TGTGCCAGCAGTTACCCGGGACAGACAAACAATGAGCAGTTCTTC
CDR3: CASSYPGQTNNEQFF

V: TRBV28
D: .
size: .
J: TRBJ2-7
DNA: TGTGCCAGCAGTTTAAGCGCAGGGAGGAGCTCCTACGAGCAGTACTTC
CDR3: CASSLSAGRSSYEQYF

V: TRBV4-2
D: .
size: .
J: TRBJ2-5
DNA: TGTGCCAGCAGCCAAGTTTCTAGCTACGAGACCCAGTACTTC
CDR3: CASSQVSSYETQYF

V: TRBV29-1
D: .
size: many
J: TRBJ1-1
DNA: TGCAGCGTTGTCGGTGGCCCTGAAGCTTTCTTT
CDR3: CSVVGGPEAFF

V: TRBV11-1
D: .
size: .
J: TRBJ2-5
DNA: TGTGCCAGCAGCCCGACCGACCAAGGGACCCAGTACTTC
CDR3: CASSPTDQGTQYF

V: TRBV19
D: TRBD1
size: .
J: TRBJ1-1
DNA: TGTGCCAGTACCCAATTGAGGGCAGGGGGAAACACTGAAGCTTTCTTT
CDR3: CASTQLRAGGNTEAFF

V: TRBV7-9
D: TRBD1
size: once
J: TRBJ1-1
DNA: TGTGCCAGCAGCTCGAGCGGACAGGTGAACACTGAAGCTTTCTTT
CDR3: CASSSSGQVNTEAFF

V: TRBV18
D: .
size: .
J: TRBJ2-2
DNA: TGTGCCAGCCCCCGGGGCACCGGGGAGCTGTTTTTT
CDR3: CASPRGTGELFF

V: TRBV9
D: .
size: .
J: TRBJ1-1
DNA: TGTGCCAGCAGCCCCAGAGGATTTACGAACACTGAAGCTTTCTTT
CDR3: CASSPRGFTNTEAFF

V: TRBV27
D: .
size: .
J: TRBJ1-5
DNA: TGTGCCAGCGGTTTGACCCGCAATCAGCCCCAGCATTTT
CDR3: CASGLTRNQPQHF

V: TRBV27
D: TRBD2
size: .
J: TRBJ2-3
DNA: TGTGCCAGCAGTTTTAGTCTAGCGGGAGGAGAGGATACGCAGTATTTT
CDR3: CASSFSLAGGEDTQYF

V: TRBV5-6
D: .
size: .
J: TRBJ2-2
DNA: TGTGCCAGCAGCTTGGCACGGAAAATCAACACCGGGGAGCTGTTTTTT
CDR3: CASSLARKINTGELFF

V: TRBV4-3
D: .
size: .
J: TRBJ1-1
DNA: TGCGCCAGCAGCCGATCGGACGGTGGGAACACTGAAGCTTTCTTT
CDR3: CASSRSDGGNTEAFF

V: TRBV7-6
D: .
size: few
J: TRBJ1-5
DNA: TGTGCCAGCAGCGGCGCCAATCAGCCCCAGCATTTT
CDR3: CASSGANQPQHF

V: TRBV5-4
D: .
size: once
J: TRBJ1-2
DNA: TGTGTCAGCAGCTTGGACAGAGCTAACTATGGCTACACCTTC
CDR3: CVSSLDRANYGYTF